These 21 T cell receptor beta chains came from one sample sequenced in a study of shared T cell receptors in the human thymus. This table comes from immunoSEQ multiplex PCR, and its TCRdb copy is limited to in-frame clones, with some not included. Among 72,000 or so clones, nearly 95% were seen once, and the ten largest hold approximately 0.035%. The source material was thymocytes. All receptors come from a human donor.

This clone was observed once. V and J are TRBV19 and TRBJ1-5; a weak D match, TRBD1 (5 bases). Germline V gene data show CDR1 as LNHDA and CDR2 as SQIVND (reference sequence). Trimming removed 6 bases from V and 2 bases from J, with 17 bases in between. CDR3 size: 16 residues. The CDR3: CASSDQGSQGNQPQHF. CDR3 DNA sequence: TGTGCCAGTAGCGATCAGGGTAGTCAGGGCAATCAGCCCCAGCATTTT.

This chain connects TRBV5-6 to TRBJ1-2, with TRBD1 matching 7 bases. This CDR3 contains 16 residues. V lost 7 bases and J lost 8; bases outside the gene matches: 20. The germline CDR1 and CDR2 sequences are SGHDT and YYEEEE. CDR3 coding DNA: TGTGCCAGCTACAACCCCCCCCAACAGGGGCGATGGGGCTACACCTTC. It yields the protein CASYNPPQQGRWGYTF.

The V gene is TRBV9, the J gene TRBJ1-1; D is uncertain. Germline CDR1 is SGDLS and CDR2 is YYNGEE. This CDR3 region has 13 residues. Between the trimmed V and J ends, which lost 2 bases and 2 bases, there was a span of 7 bases. The CDR3 DNA follows: TGTGCCAGCAGCGTTCAAGTTAACACTGAAGCTTTCTTT. It yields the protein CASSVQVNTEAFF. Based on the CDR3 plus reference TRBV9 and TRBJ1-1, the full variable domain is DSGVTQTPKHLITATGQRVTLRCSPRSGDLSVYWYQQSLDQGLQFLIQYYNGEERAKGNILERFSAQQFPDLHSELNLSSLELGDSALYFCASSVQVNTEAFFGQGTRLTVV.

The chain uses TRBV5-6 and TRBJ1-2; TRBD1 might be the D (6 bases). Between the trimmed V and J ends, which lost 4 bases and 6 bases, there was a span of 13 bases. This CDR3 is built from 13 residues. Germline V CDR1 and CDR2: SGHDT, YYEEEE. This CDR3 reads CASSPATGNGYTF. CDR3 bases: TGTGCCAGCAGCCCGGCGACAGGTAATGGCTACACCTTC.

The V call is TRBV7-8, the J call TRBJ1-5, with D tentatively TRBD1 (6 bases). The germline CDR1 and CDR2 sequences are SGHVS and FQNEAQ. The CDR3 is 18 residues long. Trimming removed 4 bases at V and 0 bases at J, with 19 bases between. DNA for the CDR3: TGTGCCAGCAGCTCTAGTGGACAGACAAATTATAGCAATCAGCCCCAGCATTTT. Protein: CASSSSGQTNYSNQPQHF.

The V call is TRBV14, the J call TRBJ1-1, with D tentatively TRBD1 (5 bases). Germline-derived CDR1 and CDR2 are SGHDN and FVKESK. With 3 bases removed from V and 10 bases from J, the gap between germline ends came to 27 bases. The CDR3 spans 17 residues. The CDR3 sequence: CASSQGVVWRDEPVAFF. The CDR3 DNA is TGTGCCAGCAGCCAGGGGGTGGTATGGCGGGATGAACCGGTAGCTTTCTTT.

The chain uses TRBV28 and TRBJ2-6, with D tentatively TRBD1 or TRBD2 (6 bases each). V was clipped by 6 bases and J by 0 bases, with 18 bases between them. This CDR3 spans 18 amino acids. Germline values: CDR1 MDHEN, CDR2 SYDVKM. The CDR3 DNA follows: TGTGCCAGCAGATCCTGGAGGGGGGCGAACTCTGGGGCCAACGTCCTGACTTTC. Translation gives CASRSWRGANSGANVLTF. The whole variable domain, filled in from reference TRBV28 and TRBJ2-6, reads DVKVTQSSRYLVKRTGEKVFLECVQDMDHENMFWYRQDPGLGLRLIYFSYDVKMKEKGDIPEGYSVSREKKERFSLILESASTNQTSMYLCASRSWRGANSGANVLTFGAGSRLTVL.

V gene TRBV19 combines with J gene TRBJ2-1, with D unresolved. Trimming stripped 10 bases from V and 8 bases from J, with 21 bases between. The CDR3 loop spans 14 amino acids. CDR1 is LNHDA, CDR2 SQIVND, per germline (reference sequence). CDR3 bases: TGTGCCACACGGAAAAAAACGAAACTGGATGAGCAGTTCTTC. Its translation: CATRKKTKLDEQFF.

This chain links TRBV6-5 with TRBJ2-5; 11 bases agree with TRBD2. Germline values: CDR1 MNHEY, CDR2 SVGAGI. The CDR3 is 15 amino acids. The junction had 7 bases not matched to a gene; V was cut back by 5 bases and J by 5 bases. The CDR3 region has the DNA TGTGCCAGCAGTACCCTAGCGGGGGGTTTGGAGACCCAGTACTTC. The encoded protein is CASSTLAGGLETQYF.

The genes are TRBV4-1 and TRBJ2-2; D uncertain. Germline loops: CDR1 MGHRA, CDR2 YSYEKL. The CDR3 is 15 amino acids. Trimming removed 1 base from V and 3 bases from J, with 9 bases in between. The CDR3, as DNA: TGCGCCAGCAGCCAAGTTTCGACGGACACCGGGGAGCTGTTTTTT. This codes for CASSQVSTDTGELFF.

The CDR3 loop reads CASSQAHRGQGYTF. CDR3 nucleotides: TGCGCCAGCAGCCAAGCCCACAGGGGGCAGGGCTACACCTTC. V is TRBV4-1 and J is TRBJ1-2; 9 nucleotides align to TRBD1. V was pared by 1 base and J by 8 bases, with 5 bases of the junction left unmatched. There are 14 residues in the CDR3. Per the germline V gene, CDR1 is MGHRA and CDR2 is YSYEKL.

The sample holds one count of this clone. J is TRBJ2-7 and V is TRBV28; the D gene is possibly TRBD1 (6 bases). V was shortened by 3 bases and J by 6 bases, with 18 bases between the two germline ends. The CDR3 contains 15 residues. Per germline, CDR1 MDHEN and CDR2 SYDVKM. The CDR3 loop reads CASSLGTGIQGEQYF. Here the CDR3 DNA reads TGTGCCAGCAGTTTGGGAACAGGGATACAAGGCGAGCAGTACTTC.

V gene TRBV29-1 combines with J gene TRBJ2-5, with 9 bases lining up with TRBD1. The CDR3 consists of 12 residues. V lost 5 bases to trimming and J lost 5 bases; unmatched junction nucleotides: 3. CDR1 and CDR2 from the germline V gene are SQVTM and ANQGSEA. Here the CDR3 DNA reads TGCAGCGTTTACAGGGGGCGCGAGACCCAGTACTTC. Translating gives CSVYRGRETQYF.

This clone was observed a few times. The chain uses TRBV7-3 and TRBJ2-3, with 7 bases lining up with TRBD2. The CDR3 totals 15 residues. V gave up 5 bases and J gave up 1 base; unmatched junction bases: 6. The germline gives CDR1 SGHTA, CDR2 FQGTGA. The CDR3 here is CASSLSGVGTDTQYF. In DNA, the CDR3 is TGTGCCAGCAGCCTGAGCGGGGTGGGCACAGATACGCAGTATTTT.

This rearrangement joins TRBV4-3 to TRBJ2-6; D unclear. The V end was cut by 0 bases, the J end by 0 bases, with 9 bases between. The CDR3 spans 17 residues. CDR1 and CDR2 from the germline V gene are LGHNA and YSLEER. In DNA, the CDR3 is TGCGCCAGCAGCCAAGAAGAACGAGCCTCTGGGGCCAACGTCCTGACTTTC. It codes for CASSQEERASGANVLTF.

The chain recombines TRBV6-5 with TRBJ2-7, with D uncertain. The CDR3 extends over 12 amino acids. From germline, CDR1 is MNHEY and CDR2 SVGAGI. Trimming left V 2 bases short and J 6 bases short, with 8 bases between. CDR3 DNA: TGTGCCAGCAGTTACACTGACGGCGAGCAGTACTTC. This encodes CASSYTDGEQYF.

This sequence joins TRBV19 and TRBJ2-5; D possibly corresponds to TRBD2 (5 bases). The assigned J gene may be wrong: the sequence end matches TRBJ2-7 better. Germline assignment: CDR1 LNHDA and CDR2 SQIVND (reference sequence). The CDR3 totals 14 residues. The CDR3: CASSITGNPYEQYF. The CDR3 DNA reads TGTGCCAGTAGTATAACGGGGAACCCCTACGAGCAGTACTTC.

This rearrangement joins TRBV9 to TRBJ1-2; TRBD1 might be the D (6 bases). Germline lookup yields CDR1 SGDLS and CDR2 YYNGEE. The CDR3 consists of 15 residues. V shed 5 bases and J shed 4 bases, with 18 bases lying between them. In DNA, the CDR3 is TGTGCCAGCAGTATCGGGATCAGGGGACTCTATGGCTACACCTTC. It specifies CASSIGIRGLYGYTF.

This clone was found once. The CDR3 reads CASSIALGRRGNLYEQYF. CDR3 coding DNA: TGTGCCAGTAGTATAGCATTGGGAAGACGGGGGAATCTCTACGAGCAGTACTTC. The chain joins TRBV19 to TRBJ2-7; weak D call: TRBD2 (6 bases). Germline CDR1 reads LNHDA; CDR2 reads SQIVND (reference sequence). With 1 base removed from V and 3 bases from J, the gap between germline ends came to 22 bases. The CDR3 spans 18 residues.

This sequence joins TRBV5-1 and TRBJ2-7, with 10 bases identical to TRBD2. This CDR3 has 16 residues. The germline V gene encodes CDR1 SGHRS and CDR2 YFSETQ. V gave up 3 bases and J gave up 2 bases; unmatched junction bases: 8. The CDR3 region is CASSSATSGLTYEQYF. CDR3 in DNA: TGCGCCAGCAGCTCTGCGACTAGCGGGTTAACCTACGAGCAGTACTTC.

This chain links TRBV14 with TRBJ1-2; 8 bases match TRBD1. Germline-derived CDR1 and CDR2 are SGHDN and FVKESK. This CDR3 region has 15 residues. V gave up 6 bases and J gave up 0 bases; unmatched junction bases: 6. In nucleotides, the CDR3 is TGTGCCAGCAGACCGAGGGACAGGTCTAACTATGGCTACACCTTC. Its protein product is CASRPRDRSNYGYTF.